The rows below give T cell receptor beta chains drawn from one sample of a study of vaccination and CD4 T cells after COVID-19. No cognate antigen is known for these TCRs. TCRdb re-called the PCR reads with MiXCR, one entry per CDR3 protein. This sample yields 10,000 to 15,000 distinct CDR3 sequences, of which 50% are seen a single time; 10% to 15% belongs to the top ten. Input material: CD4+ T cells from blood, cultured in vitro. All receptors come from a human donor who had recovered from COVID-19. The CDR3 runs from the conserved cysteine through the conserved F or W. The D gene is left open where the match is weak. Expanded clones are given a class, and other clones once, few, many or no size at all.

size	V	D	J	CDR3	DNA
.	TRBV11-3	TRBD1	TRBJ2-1	CASSLDRGPYNEQFF	TGTGCCAGCAGCCTTGACAGGGGCCCTTACAATGAGCAGTTCTTC
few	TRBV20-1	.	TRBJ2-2	CSATAGNTGELFF	TGCAGTGCCACTGCGGGCAACACCGGGGAGCTGTTTTTT
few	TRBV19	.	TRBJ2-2	CASSIAGRTGELFF	TGTGCCAGTAGTATTGCGGGGCGAACCGGGGAGCTGTTTTTT
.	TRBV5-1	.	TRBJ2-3	CASSLGAGRIADTQYF	TGCGCCAGCAGCTTGGGGGCAGGAAGGATTGCAGATACGCAGTATTTT
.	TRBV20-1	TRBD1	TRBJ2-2	CSARGQGVGELFF	TGCAGTGCTAGAGGACAGGGGGTCGGGGAGCTGTTTTTT
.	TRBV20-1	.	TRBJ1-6	CSAREAPGNSPLHF	TGCAGTGCTAGAGAGGCTCCAGGGAATTCACCCCTCCACTTT
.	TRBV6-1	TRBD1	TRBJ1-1	CASGGTGIPEAFF	TGTGCCAGCGGAGGGACAGGGATTCCTGAAGCTTTCTTT
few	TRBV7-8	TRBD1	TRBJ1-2	CASSQGQINYGYTF	TGTGCCAGCAGCCAGGGACAGATCAACTATGGCTACACCTTC
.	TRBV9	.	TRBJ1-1	CASSVGLWERTEAFF	TGTGCCAGCAGCGTAGGCCTTTGGGAGAGAACTGAAGCTTTCTTT
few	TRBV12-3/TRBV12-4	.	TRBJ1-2	CASSVQATNYGYTF	TGTGCCAGCAGTGTACAGGCGACTAACTATGGCTACACCTTC
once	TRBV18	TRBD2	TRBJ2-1	CASSPGLAGGFEQFF	TGTGCCAGCTCACCGGGACTAGCGGGGGGGTTTGAGCAGTTCTTC
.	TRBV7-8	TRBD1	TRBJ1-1	CASSSGLRQGTEAFF	TGTGCCAGCAGCTCCGGTTTGAGACAGGGGACTGAAGCTTTCTTT
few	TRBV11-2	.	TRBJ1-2	CASSFPPKHPNYGYTF	TGTGCCAGCAGCTTTCCTCCCAAACACCCTAACTATGGCTACACCTTC
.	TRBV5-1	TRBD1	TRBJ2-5	CASSGGTGQETQYF	TGCGCCAGCAGCGGAGGGACAGGACAAGAGACCCAGTACTTC
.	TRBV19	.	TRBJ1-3	CASSMGAFSGNTIYF	TGTGCCAGTAGTATGGGCGCCTTCTCTGGAAACACCATATATTTT
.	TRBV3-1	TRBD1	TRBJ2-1	CATTGTGGKYEQFF	TGTGCCACTACCGGGACAGGGGGCAAGTATGAGCAGTTCTTC
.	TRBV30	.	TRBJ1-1	CAWVQKNTEAFF	TGTGCCTGGGTGCAGAAGAACACTGAAGCTTTCTTT
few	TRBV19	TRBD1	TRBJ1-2	CASRGGPGLNYGYTF	TGTGCCAGTAGAGGGGGCCCGGGCCTTAACTATGGCTACACCTTC
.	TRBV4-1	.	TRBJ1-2	CASSQPGKGPYGYTF	TGCGCCAGCAGCCAACCCGGAAAGGGCCCCTATGGCTACACCTTC
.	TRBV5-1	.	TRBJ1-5	CASSLAWGSQPQHF	TGCGCCAGCAGCTTGGCCTGGGGAAGTCAGCCCCAGCATTTT
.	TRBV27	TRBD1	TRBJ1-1	CASSSLTGDTEAFF	TGTGCCAGCAGTTCCTTAACAGGGGACACTGAAGCTTTCTTT
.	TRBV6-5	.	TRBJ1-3	CASSYRPPGQNGNTIYF	TGTGCCAGCAGTTACCGCCCGCCCGGCCAAAATGGAAACACCATATATTTT
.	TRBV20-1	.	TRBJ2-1	CSAKRGQSGGEQFF	TGCAGTGCTAAACGAGGTCAATCTGGCGGGGAGCAGTTCTTC
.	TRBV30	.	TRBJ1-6	CAWSPGLNSPLHF	TGTGCCTGGAGTCCGGGGTTAAATTCACCCCTCCACTTT
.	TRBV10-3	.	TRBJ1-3	CAISGATSGNTIYF	TGTGCCATCAGTGGAGCCACGTCTGGAAACACCATATATTTT
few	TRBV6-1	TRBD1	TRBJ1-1	CATIGDRANTEAFF	TGTGCCACAATCGGAGACAGGGCGAACACTGAAGCTTTCTTT
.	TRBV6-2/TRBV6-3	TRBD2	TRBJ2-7	CASRGLAGGSYEQYF	TGTGCCAGCAGAGGACTAGCGGGGGGCTCCTACGAGCAGTACTTC
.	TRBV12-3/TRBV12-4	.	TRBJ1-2	CASSFVESGYTF	TGTGCCAGCAGTTTTGTCGAGAGTGGCTACACCTTC
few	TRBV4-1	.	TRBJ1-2	CASSHGAEELYGYTF	TGCGCCAGCAGCCACGGGGCGGAAGAACTCTATGGCTACACCTTC
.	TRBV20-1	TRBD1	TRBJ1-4	CSAPGQGNEKLFF	TGCAGTGCTCCGGGACAGGGGAATGAAAAACTGTTTTTT
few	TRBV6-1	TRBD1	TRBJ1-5	CASSGRTGTGGLVSNQPQHF	TGTGCCAGCAGCGGTCGAACCGGGACAGGGGGCTTGGTCAGCAATCAGCCCCAGCATTTT
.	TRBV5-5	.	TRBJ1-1	CASSLLGYAEAFF	TGTGCCAGCAGCTTATTGGGGTATGCTGAAGCTTTCTTT
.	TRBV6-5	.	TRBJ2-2	CASSYFSSTGELFF	TGTGCCAGCAGTTACTTCTCATCCACCGGGGAGCTGTTTTTT
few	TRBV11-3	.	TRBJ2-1	CASSLRAGSEQFF	TGTGCCAGCAGCTTAAGGGCCGGATCTGAGCAGTTCTTC
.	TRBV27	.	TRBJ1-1	CASSSGLWNTEAFF	TGTGCCAGCAGTTCGGGCCTCTGGAACACTGAAGCTTTCTTT
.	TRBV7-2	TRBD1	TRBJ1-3	CASNLIGTVAGNTIYF	TGTGCCAGCAACTTAATAGGGACAGTAGCTGGAAACACCATATATTTT
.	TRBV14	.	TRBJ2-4	CASSQSSWATGLAAKNIQYF	TGTGCCAGCAGCCAATCGTCTTGGGCCACAGGGCTTGCGGCCAAAAACATTCAGTACTTC
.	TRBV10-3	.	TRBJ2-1	CATIRAGGYNEQFF	TGTGCCACCATTCGGGCCGGCGGGTACAATGAGCAGTTCTTC
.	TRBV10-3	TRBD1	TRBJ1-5	CAISESPSGGAGQPQHF	TGTGCCATCAGTGAGTCTCCATCAGGGGGCGCGGGGCAGCCCCAGCATTTT
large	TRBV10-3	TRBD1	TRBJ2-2	CAISGTGGITGELFF	TGTGCCATCAGCGGGACAGGGGGCATCACCGGGGAGCTGTTTTTT
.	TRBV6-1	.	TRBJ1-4	CASRSDSTLMGEKLFF	TGTGCCAGCAGATCCGACAGCACCTTAATGGGTGAAAAACTGTTTTTT
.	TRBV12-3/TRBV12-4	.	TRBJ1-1	CASSPRQGRNTEAFF	TGTGCCAGCAGCCCCCGTCAGGGGCGAAACACTGAAGCTTTCTTT
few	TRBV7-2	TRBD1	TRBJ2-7	CASSLGGRTGTGYYEQYF	TGTGCCAGCAGCTTAGGCGGTCGGACCGGGACAGGCTATTACGAGCAGTACTTC
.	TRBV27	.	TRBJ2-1	CASSLVRASFYNEQFF	TGTGCCAGCAGTTTAGTCAGGGCTAGCTTCTACAATGAGCAGTTCTTC
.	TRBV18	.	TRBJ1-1	CASSAGRNTEAFF	TGTGCCAGCTCAGCGGGGAGGAACACTGAAGCTTTCTTT
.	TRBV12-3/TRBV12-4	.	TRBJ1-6	CASSRGPSPLHF	TGTGCCAGCAGTCGAGGACCTTCACCCCTCCACTTT
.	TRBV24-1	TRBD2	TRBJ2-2	CATSDSGASGVAGELFF	TGTGCCACCAGTGACTCAGGGGCTAGCGGGGTTGCCGGGGAGCTGTTTTTT
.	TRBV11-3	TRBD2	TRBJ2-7	CASGPGLAGGQLMNEQYF	TGTGCCAGCGGGCCGGGACTAGCGGGGGGGCAGTTGATGAACGAGCAGTACTTC
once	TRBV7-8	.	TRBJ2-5	CASSLTYQETQYF	TGTGCCAGCAGCTTAACGTACCAAGAGACCCAGTACTTC
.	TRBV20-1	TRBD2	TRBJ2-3	CSARDIAGPTDTQYF	TGCAGTGCTAGAGATATAGCGGGGCCCACAGATACGCAGTATTTT
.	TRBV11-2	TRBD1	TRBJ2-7	CASSTHRGRGYEQYF	TGTGCCAGCAGCACCCACAGGGGGCGCGGGTACGAGCAGTACTTC
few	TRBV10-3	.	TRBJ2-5	CASRPTGTGGETQYF	TGTGCCTCGAGGCCAACCGGGACCGGCGGGGAGACCCAGTACTTC
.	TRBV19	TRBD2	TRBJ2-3	CASSIASGGAGDTQYF	TGTGCCAGTAGTATAGCTAGCGGGGGGGCCGGAGATACGCAGTATTTT
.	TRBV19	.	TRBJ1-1	CASSIEVSRGAAFF	TGTGCCAGTAGTATAGAGGTTAGTAGGGGGGCAGCTTTCTTT
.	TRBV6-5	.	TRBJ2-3	CASSYSFFPSTDTQYF	TGTGCCAGCAGTTACTCGTTTTTCCCCTCCACAGATACGCAGTATTTT
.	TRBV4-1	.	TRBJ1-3	CASSDPPRVGNTIYF	TGCGCCAGCAGCGACCCGCCCAGGGTCGGGAACACCATATATTTT
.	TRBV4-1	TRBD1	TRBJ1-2	CASSPGDRGFGYGYTF	TGCGCCAGCAGCCCGGGGGACAGGGGCTTTGGCTATGGCTACACCTTC
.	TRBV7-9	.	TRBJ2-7	CASSDVDYQYF	TGTGCCAGCAGCGATGTGGACTATCAGTACTTC